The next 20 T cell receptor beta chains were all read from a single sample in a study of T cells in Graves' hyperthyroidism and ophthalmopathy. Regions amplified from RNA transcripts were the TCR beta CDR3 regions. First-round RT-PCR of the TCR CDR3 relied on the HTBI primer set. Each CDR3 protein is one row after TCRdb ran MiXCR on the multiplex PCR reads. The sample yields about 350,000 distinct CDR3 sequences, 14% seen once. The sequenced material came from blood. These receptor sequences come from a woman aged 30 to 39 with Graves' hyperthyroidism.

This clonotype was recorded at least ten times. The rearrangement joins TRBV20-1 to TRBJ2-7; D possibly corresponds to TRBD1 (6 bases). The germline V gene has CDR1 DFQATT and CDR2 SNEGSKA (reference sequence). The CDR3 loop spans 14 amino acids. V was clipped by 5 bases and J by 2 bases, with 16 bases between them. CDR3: CSAYDRHTTYEQYF. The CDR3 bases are TGCAGTGCTTACGACAGGCACACGACCTACGAGCAGTACTTC.

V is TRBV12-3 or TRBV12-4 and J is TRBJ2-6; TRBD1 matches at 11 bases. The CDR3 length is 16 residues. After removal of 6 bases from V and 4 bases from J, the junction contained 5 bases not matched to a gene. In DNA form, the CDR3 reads TGTGCCAGCAGGTGGACAGGGGGCGCCGGGGCCAACGTCCTGACTTTC. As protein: CASRWTGGAGANVLTF.

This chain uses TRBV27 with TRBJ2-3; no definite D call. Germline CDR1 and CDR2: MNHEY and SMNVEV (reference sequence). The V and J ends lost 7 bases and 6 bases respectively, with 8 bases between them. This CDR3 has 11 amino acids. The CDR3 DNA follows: TGTGCCAGCACCGGTTGGGATACGCAGTATTTT. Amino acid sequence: CASTGWDTQYF.

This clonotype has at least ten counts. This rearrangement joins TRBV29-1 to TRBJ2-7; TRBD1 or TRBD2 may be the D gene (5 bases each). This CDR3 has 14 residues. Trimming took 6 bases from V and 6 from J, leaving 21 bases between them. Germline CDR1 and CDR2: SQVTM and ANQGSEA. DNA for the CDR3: TGCAGCGTAGATCCTACGGGACGGAACGCCGAGCAGTACTTC. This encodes CSVDPTGRNAEQYF.

The CDR3 loop is CASSLGEDLYEQYF. For the CDR3, the DNA is TGTGCCAGCAGCCTGGGAGAGGATTTGTACGAGCAGTACTTC. V gene TRBV7-2 combines with J gene TRBJ2-7; TRBD2 is a possible D gene (5 bases). Germline values: CDR1 SGHTA, CDR2 FQGNSA. Trimming cost V 5 bases and J 4 bases, with 15 bases left between them. The CDR3 runs to 14 residues. The full variable domain, with the rest looked up from reference TRBV7-2 and TRBJ2-7, is GAGVSQSPSNKVTEKGKDVELRCDPISGHTALYWYRQSLGQGLEFLIYFQGNSAPDKSGLPSDRFSAERTGGSVSTLTIQRTQQEDSAVYLCASSLGEDLYEQYFGPGTRLTVT.

This CDR3 reads CASSLFGGGRNEQYF. The CDR3 DNA is TGTGCCAGCAGTTTATTTGGAGGGGGCAGGAACGAGCAGTACTTC. The chain recombines TRBV27 with TRBJ2-7, with D maybe TRBD1 (7 bases). V lost 1 base and J 5 bases, leaving 15 bases between the germline ends. CDR1 is MNHEY and CDR2 is SMNVEV in the germline V gene (reference sequence). CDR3 length equals 15 residues.

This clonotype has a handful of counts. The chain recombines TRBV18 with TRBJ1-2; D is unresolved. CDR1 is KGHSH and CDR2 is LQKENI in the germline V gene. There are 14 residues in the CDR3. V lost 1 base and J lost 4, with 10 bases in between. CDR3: CASSPQDLSYGYTF. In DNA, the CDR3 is TGTGCCAGCTCACCACAGGACTTATCCTATGGCTACACCTTC.

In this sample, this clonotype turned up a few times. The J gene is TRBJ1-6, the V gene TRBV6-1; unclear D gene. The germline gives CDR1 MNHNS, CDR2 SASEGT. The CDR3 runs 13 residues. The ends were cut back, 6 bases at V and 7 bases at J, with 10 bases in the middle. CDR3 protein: CASSGTENSPLHF. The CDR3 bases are TGTGCCAGCAGCGGAACCGAAAATTCACCCCTCCACTTT.

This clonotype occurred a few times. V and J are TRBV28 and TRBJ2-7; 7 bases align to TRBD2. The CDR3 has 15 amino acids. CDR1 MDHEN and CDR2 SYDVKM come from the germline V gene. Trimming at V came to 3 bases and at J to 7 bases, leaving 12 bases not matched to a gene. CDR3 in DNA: TGTGCCAGCAGTTTTATCGGGACTAACGCCCGGGAGCAGTACTTC. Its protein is CASSFIGTNAREQYF.

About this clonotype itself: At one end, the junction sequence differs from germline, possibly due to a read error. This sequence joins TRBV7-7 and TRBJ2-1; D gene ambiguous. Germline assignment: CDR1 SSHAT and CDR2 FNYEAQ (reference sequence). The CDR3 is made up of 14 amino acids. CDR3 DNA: TGTGCTAGCAGCTTGTCGACCTCCTACAATGAGCAGTTCTTC. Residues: CASSLSTSYNEQFF.

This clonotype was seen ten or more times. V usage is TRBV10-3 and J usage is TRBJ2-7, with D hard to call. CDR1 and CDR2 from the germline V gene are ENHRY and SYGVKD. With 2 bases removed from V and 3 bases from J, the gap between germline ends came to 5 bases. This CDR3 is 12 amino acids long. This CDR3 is CAISEVDYEQYF. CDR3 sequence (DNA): TGTGCCATCAGTGAGGTGGACTACGAGCAGTACTTC.

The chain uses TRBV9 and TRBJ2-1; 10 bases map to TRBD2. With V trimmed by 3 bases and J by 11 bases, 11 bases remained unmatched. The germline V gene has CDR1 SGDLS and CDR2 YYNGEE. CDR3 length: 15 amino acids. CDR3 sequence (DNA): TGTGCCAGCAGCGCCGCTAGCGGGGGCGTTAAGAAGCAGTTCTTC. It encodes CASSAASGGVKKQFF.

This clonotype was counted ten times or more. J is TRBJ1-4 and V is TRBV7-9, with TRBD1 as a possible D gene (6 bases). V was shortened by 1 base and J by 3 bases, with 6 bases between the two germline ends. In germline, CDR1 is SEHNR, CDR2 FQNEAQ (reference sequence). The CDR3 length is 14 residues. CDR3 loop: CASSLGQANEKLFF. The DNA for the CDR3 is TGTGCCAGCAGCTTAGGACAGGCTAATGAAAAACTGTTTTTT.

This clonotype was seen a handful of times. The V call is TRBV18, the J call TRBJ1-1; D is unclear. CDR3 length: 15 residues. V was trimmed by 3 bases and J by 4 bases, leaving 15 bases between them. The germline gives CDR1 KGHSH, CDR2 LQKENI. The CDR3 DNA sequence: TGTGCCAGCTCACCTACGCATATGGCTTTCACTGAAGCTTTCTTT. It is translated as CASSPTHMAFTEAFF.

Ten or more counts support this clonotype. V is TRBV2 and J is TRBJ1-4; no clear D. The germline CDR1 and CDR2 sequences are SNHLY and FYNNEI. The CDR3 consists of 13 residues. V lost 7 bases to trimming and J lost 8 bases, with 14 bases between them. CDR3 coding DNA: TGTGCCAGCACCGAAATACGAGGAGAAAAACTGTTTTTT. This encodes CASTEIRGEKLFF.

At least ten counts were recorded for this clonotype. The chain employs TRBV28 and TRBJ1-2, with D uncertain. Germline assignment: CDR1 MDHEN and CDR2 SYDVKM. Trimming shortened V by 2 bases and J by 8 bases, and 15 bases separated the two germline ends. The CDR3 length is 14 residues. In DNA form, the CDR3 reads TGTGCCAGCAGTTTACAGGCGACGCCGGGGGGCTACACCTTC. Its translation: CASSLQATPGGYTF.

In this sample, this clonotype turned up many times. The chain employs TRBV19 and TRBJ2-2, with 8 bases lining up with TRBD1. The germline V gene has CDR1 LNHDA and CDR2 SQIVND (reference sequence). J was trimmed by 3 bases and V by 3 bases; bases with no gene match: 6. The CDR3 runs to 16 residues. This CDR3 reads CASSISLGQDTGELFF. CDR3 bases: TGTGCCAGTAGTATTTCCCTGGGACAGGACACCGGGGAGCTGTTTTTT.

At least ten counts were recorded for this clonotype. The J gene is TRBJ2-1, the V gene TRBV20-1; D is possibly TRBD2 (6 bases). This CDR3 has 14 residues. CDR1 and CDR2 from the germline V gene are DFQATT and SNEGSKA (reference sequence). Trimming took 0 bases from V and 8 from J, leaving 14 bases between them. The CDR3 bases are TGCAGTGCTAGAGACGATATCGGGAGCGATGAGCAGTTCTTC. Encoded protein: CSARDDIGSDEQFF.

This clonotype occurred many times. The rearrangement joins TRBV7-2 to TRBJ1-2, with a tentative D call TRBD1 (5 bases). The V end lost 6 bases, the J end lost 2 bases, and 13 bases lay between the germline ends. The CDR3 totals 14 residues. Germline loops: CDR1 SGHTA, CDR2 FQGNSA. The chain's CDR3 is CASRGRDGNYGYTF. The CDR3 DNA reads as TGTGCCAGCAGAGGCCGGGACGGGAACTATGGCTACACCTTC.

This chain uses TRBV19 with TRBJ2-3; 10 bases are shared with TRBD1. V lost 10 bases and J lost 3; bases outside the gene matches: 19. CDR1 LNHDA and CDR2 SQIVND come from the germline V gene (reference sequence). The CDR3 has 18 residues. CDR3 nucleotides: TGTGCCACCATTGACAGGGGGCGAAGCGGGAGAGGTACAGATACGCAGTATTTT. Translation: CATIDRGRSGRGTDTQYF. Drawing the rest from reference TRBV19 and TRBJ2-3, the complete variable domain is DGGITQSPKYLFRKEGQNVTLSCEQNLNHDAMYWYRQDPGQGLRLIYYSQIVNDFQKGDIAEGYSVSREKKESFPLTVTSAQKNPTAFYLCATIDRGRSGRGTDTQYFGPGTRLTVL.